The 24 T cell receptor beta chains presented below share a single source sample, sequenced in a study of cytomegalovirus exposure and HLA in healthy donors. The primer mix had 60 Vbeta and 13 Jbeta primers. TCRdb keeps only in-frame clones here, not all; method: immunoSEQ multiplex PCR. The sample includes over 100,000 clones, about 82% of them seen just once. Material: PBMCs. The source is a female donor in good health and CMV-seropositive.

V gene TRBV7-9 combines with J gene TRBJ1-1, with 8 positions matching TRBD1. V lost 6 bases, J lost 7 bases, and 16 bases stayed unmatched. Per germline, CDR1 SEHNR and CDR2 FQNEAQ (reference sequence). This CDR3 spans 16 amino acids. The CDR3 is CASSRRGDQGAGEAFF. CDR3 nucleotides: TGTGCCAGCAGTCGCCGGGGGGATCAGGGGGCGGGTGAAGCTTTCTTT.

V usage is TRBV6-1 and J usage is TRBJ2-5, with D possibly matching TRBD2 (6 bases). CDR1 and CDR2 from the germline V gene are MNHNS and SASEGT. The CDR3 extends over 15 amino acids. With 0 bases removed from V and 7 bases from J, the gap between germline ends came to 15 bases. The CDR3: CASSEARGSEGTQYF. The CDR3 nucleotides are TGTGCCAGCAGTGAAGCCCGGGGGTCAGAAGGGACCCAGTACTTC.

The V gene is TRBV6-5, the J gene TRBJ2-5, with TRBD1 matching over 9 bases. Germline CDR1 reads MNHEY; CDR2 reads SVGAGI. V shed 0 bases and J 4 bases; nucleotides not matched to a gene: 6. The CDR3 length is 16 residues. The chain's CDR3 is CASSYSTGQGGETQYF. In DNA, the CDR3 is TGTGCCAGCAGTTACTCCACGGGACAGGGAGGAGAGACCCAGTACTTC.

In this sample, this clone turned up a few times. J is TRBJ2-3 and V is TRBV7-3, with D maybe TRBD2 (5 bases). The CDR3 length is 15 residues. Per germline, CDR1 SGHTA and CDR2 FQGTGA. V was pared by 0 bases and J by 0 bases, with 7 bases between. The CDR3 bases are TGTGCCAGCAGCTTAACGGCGGGCAGCACAGATACGCAGTATTTT. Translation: CASSLTAGSTDTQYF.

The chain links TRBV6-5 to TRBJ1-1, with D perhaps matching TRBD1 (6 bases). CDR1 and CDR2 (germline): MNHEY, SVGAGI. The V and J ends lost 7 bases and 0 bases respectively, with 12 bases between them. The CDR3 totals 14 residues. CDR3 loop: CASKSQGMNTEAFF. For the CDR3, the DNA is TGTGCCAGCAAGAGCCAGGGGATGAACACTGAAGCTTTCTTT.

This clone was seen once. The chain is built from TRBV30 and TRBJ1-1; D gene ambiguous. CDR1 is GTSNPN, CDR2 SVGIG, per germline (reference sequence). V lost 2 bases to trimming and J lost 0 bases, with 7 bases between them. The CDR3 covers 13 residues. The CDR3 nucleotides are TGTGCCTGGAGTCTTGAGATGAACACTGAAGCTTTCTTT. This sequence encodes CAWSLEMNTEAFF.

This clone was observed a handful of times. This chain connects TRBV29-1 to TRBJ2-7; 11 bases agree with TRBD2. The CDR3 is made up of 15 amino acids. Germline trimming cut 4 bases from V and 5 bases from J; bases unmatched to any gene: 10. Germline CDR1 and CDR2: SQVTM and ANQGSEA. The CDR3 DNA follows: TGCAGCGTTGCTCTAAGACTAGCGGGATTTGACGAGCAGTACTTC. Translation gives CSVALRLAGFDEQYF.

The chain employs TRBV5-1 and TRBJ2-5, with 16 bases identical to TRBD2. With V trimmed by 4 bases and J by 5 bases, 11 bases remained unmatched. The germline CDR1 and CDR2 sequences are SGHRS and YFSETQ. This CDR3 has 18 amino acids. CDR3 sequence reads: CASSRGTSGRAGVETQYF. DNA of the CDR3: TGCGCCAGCAGCAGAGGGACTAGCGGGAGGGCCGGTGTGGAGACCCAGTACTTC.

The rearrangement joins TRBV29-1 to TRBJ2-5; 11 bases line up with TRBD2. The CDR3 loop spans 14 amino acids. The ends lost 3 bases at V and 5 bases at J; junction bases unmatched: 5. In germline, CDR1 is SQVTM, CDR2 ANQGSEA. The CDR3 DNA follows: TGCAGCGTTGACCTAGCGGGGGGTGGGGAGACCCAGTACTTC. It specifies CSVDLAGGGETQYF.

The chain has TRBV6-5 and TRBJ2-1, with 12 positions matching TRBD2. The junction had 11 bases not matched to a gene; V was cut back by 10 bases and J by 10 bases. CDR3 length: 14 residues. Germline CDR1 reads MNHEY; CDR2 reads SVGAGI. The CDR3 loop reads CATSDRTSGTEQFF. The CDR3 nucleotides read TGTGCCACTTCAGATCGGACTAGCGGGACGGAGCAGTTCTTC.

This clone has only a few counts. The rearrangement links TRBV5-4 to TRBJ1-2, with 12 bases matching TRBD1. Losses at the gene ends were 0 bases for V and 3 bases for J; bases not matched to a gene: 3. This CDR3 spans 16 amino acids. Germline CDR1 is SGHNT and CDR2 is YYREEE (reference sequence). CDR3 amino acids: CASSLGGQGADYGYTF. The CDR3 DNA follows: TGTGCCAGCAGCTTGGGGGGACAGGGGGCGGACTATGGCTACACCTTC. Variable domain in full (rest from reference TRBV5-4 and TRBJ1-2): ETGVTQSPTHLIKTRGQQVTLRCSSQSGHNTVSWYQQALGQGPQFIFQYYREEENGRGNFPPRFSGLQFPNYSSELNVNALELDDSALYLCASSLGGQGADYGYTFGSGTRLTVV.

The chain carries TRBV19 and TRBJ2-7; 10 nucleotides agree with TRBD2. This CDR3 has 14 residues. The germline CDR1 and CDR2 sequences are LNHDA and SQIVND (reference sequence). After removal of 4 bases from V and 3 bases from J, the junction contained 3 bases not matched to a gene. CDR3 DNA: TGTGCCAGTAGTACTAGCGGGAGTTTCTACGAGCAGTACTTC. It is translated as CASSTSGSFYEQYF.

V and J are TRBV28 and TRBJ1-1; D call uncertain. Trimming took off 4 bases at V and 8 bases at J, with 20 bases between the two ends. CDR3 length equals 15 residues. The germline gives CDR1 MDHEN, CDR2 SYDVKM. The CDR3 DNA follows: TGTGCCAGCAGTTCCGCACCCCCCGCGGGAGGGGAAGCTTTCTTT. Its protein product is CASSSAPPAGGEAFF.

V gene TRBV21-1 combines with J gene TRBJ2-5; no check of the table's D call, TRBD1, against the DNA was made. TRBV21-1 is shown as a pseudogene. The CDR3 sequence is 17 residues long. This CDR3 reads CARRGTGFGRGKKTQYF. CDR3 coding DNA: TGTGCCCGAAGGGGGACAGGGTTTGGTCGGGGTAAGAAGACCCAGTACTTC.

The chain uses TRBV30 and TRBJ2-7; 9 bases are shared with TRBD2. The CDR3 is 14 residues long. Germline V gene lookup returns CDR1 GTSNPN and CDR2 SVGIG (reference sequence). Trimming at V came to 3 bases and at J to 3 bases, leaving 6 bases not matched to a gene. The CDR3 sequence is CAWRPAGGFYEQYF. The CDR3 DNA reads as TGTGCCTGGAGGCCAGCGGGGGGATTCTACGAGCAGTACTTC.

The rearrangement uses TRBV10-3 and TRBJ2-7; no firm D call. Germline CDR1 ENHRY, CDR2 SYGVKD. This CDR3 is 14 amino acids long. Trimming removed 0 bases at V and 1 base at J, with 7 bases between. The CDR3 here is CAISESADSYEQYF. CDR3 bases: TGTGCCATCAGTGAGTCCGCAGATTCCTACGAGCAGTACTTC.

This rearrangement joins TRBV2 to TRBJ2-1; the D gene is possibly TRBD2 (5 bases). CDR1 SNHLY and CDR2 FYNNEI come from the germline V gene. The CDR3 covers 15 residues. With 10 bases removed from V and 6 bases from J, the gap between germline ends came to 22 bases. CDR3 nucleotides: TGTGCCAACCAAAGGACTTCGTCCAGCCCCAATGAGCAGTTCTTC. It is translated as CANQRTSSSPNEQFF.

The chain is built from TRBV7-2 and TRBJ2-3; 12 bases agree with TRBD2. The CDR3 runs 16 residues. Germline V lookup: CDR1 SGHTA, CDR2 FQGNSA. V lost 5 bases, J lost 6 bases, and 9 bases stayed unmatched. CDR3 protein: CASSLLAGGPRDTQYF. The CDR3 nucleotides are TGTGCCAGCAGCCTCCTAGCGGGGGGGCCAAGGGATACGCAGTATTTT.

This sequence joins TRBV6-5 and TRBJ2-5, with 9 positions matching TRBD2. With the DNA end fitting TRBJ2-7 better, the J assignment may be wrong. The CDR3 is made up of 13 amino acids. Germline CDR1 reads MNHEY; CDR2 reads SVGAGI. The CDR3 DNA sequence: TGTGCCAGCAGCCCGACTAGCGGCTACGAGCAGTACTTC. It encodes CASSPTSGYEQYF.

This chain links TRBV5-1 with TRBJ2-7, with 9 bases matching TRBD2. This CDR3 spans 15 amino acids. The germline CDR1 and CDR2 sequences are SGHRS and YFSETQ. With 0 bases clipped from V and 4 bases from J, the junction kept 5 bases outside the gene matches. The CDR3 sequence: CASSLGGGGGYEQYF. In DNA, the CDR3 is TGCGCCAGCAGCTTGGGCGGCGGGGGGGGTTACGAGCAGTACTTC.

Here the CDR3 reads CASNQQGIGEQFF. Written as DNA, the CDR3 is TGTGCCAGCAATCAACAGGGAATAGGAGAGCAGTTCTTC. The genes are TRBV6-5 and TRBJ2-1; D possibly corresponds to TRBD1 (6 bases). V was pared by 7 bases and J by 10 bases, with 17 bases between. Germline values: CDR1 MNHEY, CDR2 SVGAGI. The CDR3 consists of 13 residues.

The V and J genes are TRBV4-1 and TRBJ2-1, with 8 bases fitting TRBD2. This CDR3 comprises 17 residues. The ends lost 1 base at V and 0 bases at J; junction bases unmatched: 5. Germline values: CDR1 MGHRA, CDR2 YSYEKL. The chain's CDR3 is CASSQGPAGGSYNEQFF. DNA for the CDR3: TGCGCCAGCAGCCAAGGACCCGCGGGGGGCTCCTACAATGAGCAGTTCTTC.

CDR3 bases: TGTGCCAGCAGCCAAGTTGGGAGCTCCTACGAGCAGTACTTC. Translation gives CASSQVGSSYEQYF. This sequence joins TRBV4-2 and TRBJ2-5, with a tentative D call TRBD2 (5 bases). The DNA end is a closer match to TRBJ2-7, so the J assignment may be wrong. Germline V gene lookup returns CDR1 LGHNA and CDR2 YNFKEQ. This CDR3 has 14 amino acids.

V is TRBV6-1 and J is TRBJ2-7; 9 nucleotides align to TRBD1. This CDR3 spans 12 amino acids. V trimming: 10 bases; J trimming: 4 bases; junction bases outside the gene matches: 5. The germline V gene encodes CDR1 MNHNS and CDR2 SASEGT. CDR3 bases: TGTGCCACGGACAGGGGAGTGTACGAGCAGTACTTC. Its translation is CATDRGVYEQYF.